This T cell receptor beta chain was captured by sequencing in a study of cytomegalovirus exposure and HLA in healthy donors. Notes on the study in general: The study labeled fewer than 200 TCR beta chains cytomegalovirus-associated. TCR sequences were mostly rare, though some public TCRs occurred in many donors. It was confirmed in vitro that a few of the CMV-associated chains were specific for CMV antigens.

The CDR3 sequence is 11 residues long. With respect to this clone: The target antigen is unknown.

The assay was immunoSEQ multiplex PCR, and TCRdb's table has in-frame clones only and misses some. The table shows some 86,000 clones, with 80% to 95% occurring only once. The specimen sequenced was PBMCs. The V call is TRBV21-1, the J call TRBJ2-1; TRBD2 is the table's D call and was not checked against the DNA. TRBV21-1 is shown as a pseudogene. The receptor was isolated from a woman aged 25 to 39 in good health and CMV-seronegative. The CDR3, as DNA: TGTGCCCCCTCGGGGGGACAAGAGCAGTTCTTC. Protein: CAPSGGQEQFF.